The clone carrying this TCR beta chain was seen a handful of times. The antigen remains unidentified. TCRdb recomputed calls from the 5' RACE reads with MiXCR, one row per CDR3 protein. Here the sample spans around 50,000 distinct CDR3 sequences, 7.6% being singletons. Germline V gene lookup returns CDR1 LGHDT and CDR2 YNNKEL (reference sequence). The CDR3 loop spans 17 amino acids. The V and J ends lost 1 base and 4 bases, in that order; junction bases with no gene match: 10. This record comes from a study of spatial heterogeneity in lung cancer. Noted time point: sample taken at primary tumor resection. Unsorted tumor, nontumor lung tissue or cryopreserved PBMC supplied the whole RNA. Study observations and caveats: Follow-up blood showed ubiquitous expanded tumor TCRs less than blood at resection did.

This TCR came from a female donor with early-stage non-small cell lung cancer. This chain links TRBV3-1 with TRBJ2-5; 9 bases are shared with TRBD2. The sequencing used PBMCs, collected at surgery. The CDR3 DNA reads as TGTGCCAGCAGCCAAGTGTTCCGCGGGGGGGCCGGAGAGACCCAGTACTTC. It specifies CASSQVFRGGAGETQYF.